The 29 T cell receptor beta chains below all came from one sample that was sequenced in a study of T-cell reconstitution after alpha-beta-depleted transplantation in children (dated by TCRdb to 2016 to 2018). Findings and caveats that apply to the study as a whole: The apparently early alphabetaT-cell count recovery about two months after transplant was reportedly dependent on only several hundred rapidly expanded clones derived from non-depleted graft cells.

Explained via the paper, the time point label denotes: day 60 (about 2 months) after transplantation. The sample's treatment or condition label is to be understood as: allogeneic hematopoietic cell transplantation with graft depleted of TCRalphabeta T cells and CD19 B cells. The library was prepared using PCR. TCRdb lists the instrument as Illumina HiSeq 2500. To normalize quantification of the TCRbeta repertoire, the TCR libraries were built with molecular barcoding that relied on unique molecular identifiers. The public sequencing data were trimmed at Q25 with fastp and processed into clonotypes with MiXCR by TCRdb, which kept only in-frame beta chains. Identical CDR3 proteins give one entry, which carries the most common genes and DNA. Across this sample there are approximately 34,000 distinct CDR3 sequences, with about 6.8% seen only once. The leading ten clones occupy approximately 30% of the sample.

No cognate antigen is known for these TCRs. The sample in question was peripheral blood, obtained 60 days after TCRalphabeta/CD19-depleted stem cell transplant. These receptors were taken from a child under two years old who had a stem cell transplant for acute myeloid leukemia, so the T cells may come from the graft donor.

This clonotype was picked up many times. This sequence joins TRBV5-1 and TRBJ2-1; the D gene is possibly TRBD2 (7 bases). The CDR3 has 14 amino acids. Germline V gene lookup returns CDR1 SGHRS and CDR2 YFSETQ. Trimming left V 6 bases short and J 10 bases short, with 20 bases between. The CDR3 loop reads CASMGGGGILEQFF. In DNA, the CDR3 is TGCGCCAGCATGGGGGGGGGCGGGATCCTCGAGCAGTTCTTC.

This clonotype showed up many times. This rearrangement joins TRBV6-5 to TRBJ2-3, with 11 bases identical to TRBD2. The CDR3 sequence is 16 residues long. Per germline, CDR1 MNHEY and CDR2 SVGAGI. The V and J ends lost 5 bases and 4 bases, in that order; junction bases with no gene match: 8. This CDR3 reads CASSRLLSGGADTQYF. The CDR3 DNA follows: TGTGCCAGCAGTCGCCTACTTAGCGGGGGGGCAGATACGCAGTATTTT.

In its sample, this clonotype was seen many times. The CDR3 sequence: CASSLWDGTGIEYPDSYNEQFF. Here the CDR3 DNA reads TGTGCCAGCAGTTTATGGGACGGGACAGGTATTGAGTATCCCGATTCCTACAATGAGCAGTTCTTC. The chain employs TRBV28 and TRBJ2-1; 8 bases match TRBD1. The CDR3 totals 22 residues. V shed 0 bases and J 1 base; nucleotides not matched to a gene: 20. Germline values: CDR1 MDHEN, CDR2 SYDVKM.

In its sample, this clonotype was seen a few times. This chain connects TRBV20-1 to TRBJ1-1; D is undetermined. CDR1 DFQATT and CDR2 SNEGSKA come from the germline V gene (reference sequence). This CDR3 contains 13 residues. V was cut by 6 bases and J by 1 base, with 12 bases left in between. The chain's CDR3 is CSAPLHPNTEAFF. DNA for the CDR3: TGCAGTGCCCCCCTTCACCCGAACACTGAAGCTTTCTTT.

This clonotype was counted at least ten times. CDR3: CASSLSMRGSSYNEQFF. CDR3 nucleotide sequence: TGTGCCAGCAGTTTATCGATGCGCGGGAGCTCCTACAATGAGCAGTTCTTC. The chain couples TRBV27 to TRBJ2-1; 7 bases line up with TRBD2. CDR3 length: 17 residues. J was trimmed by 0 bases and V by 0 bases; bases with no gene match: 5. Per germline, CDR1 MNHEY and CDR2 SMNVEV (reference sequence).

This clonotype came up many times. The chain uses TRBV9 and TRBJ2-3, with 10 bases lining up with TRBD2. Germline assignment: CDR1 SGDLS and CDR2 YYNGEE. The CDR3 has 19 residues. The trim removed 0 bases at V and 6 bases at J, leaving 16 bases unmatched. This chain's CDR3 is CASSVAGGASGRSVDTQYF. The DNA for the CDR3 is TGTGCCAGCAGCGTAGCCGGGGGGGCTAGCGGGAGATCAGTGGATACGCAGTATTTT.

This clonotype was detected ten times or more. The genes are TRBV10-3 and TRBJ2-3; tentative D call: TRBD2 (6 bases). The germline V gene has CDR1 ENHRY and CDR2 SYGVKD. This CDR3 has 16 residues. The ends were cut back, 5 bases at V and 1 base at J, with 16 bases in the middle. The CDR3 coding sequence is TGTGCCATCAGTCGACCGGGGGACGGTGGCACAGATACGCAGTATTTT. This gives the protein CAISRPGDGGTDTQYF.

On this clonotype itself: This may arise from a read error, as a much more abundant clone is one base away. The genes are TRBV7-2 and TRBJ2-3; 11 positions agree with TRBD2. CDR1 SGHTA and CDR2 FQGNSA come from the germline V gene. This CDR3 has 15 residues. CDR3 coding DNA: TGTGACAGCAGCTTAACTAGCGGGAGAACAGATACGCAGTATTTT. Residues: CDSSLTSGRTDTQYF.

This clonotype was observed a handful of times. As DNA, the CDR3 is TGTGCCAGCAGTTTATGGACAGGAAACGAGCAGTACTTC. It translates to CASSLWTGNEQYF. J is TRBJ2-7 and V is TRBV28; D is perhaps TRBD1 (6 bases). Trimming stripped 0 bases from V and 5 bases from J, with 8 bases between. The CDR3 extends over 13 amino acids. Germline-derived CDR1 and CDR2 are MDHEN and SYDVKM.

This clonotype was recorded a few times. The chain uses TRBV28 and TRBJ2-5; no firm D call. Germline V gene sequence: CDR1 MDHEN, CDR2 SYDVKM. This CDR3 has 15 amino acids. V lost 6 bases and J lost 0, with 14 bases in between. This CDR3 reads CASSPRPRYQETQYF. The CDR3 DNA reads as TGTGCCAGCAGCCCCCGACCCAGGTACCAAGAGACCCAGTACTTC.

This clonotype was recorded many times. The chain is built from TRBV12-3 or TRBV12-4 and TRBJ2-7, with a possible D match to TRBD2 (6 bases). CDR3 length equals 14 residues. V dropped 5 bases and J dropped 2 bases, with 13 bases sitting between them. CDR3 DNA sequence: TGTGCCAGCAGTCAGAGTAAGCGGGCCTACGAGCAGTACTTC. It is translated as CASSQSKRAYEQYF.

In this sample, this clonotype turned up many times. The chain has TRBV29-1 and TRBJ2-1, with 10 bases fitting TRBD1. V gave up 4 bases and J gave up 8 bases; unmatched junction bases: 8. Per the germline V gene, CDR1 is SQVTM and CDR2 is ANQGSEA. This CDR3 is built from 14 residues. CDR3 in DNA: TGCAGCGTTGTACCGGGGGGACAGGGGCATGAGCAGTTCTTC. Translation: CSVVPGGQGHEQFF.

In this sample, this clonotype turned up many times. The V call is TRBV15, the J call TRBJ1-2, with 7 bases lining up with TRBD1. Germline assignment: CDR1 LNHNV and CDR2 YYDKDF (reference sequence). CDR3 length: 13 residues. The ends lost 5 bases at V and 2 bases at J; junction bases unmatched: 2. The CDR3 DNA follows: TGTGCCACCAGCCCGGACAGGAACTATGGCTACACCTTC. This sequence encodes CATSPDRNYGYTF.

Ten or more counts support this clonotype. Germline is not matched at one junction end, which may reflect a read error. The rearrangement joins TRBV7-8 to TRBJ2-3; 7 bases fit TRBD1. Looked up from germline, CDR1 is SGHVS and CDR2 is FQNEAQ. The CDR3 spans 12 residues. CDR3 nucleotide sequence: TGTGCCAGCAGCTTAACCCAGGACAGGCCAGATTTT. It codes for CASSLTQDRPDF.

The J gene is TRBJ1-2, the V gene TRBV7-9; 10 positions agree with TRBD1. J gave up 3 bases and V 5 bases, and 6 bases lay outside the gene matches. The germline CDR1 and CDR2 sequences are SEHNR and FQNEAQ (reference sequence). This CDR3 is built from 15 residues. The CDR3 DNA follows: TGTGCCAGCAGCCGCCGGGACAGGGGACACTATGGCTACACCTTC. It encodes CASSRRDRGHYGYTF.

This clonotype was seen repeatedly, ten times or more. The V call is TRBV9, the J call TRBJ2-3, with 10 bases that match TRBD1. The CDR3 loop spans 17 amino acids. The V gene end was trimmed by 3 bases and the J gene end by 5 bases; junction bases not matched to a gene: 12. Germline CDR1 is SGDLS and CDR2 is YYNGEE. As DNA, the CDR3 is TGTGCCAGCAGCGGCCGAAGACAGGGGGCGCGAAGAGATACGCAGTATTTT. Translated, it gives CASSGRRQGARRDTQYF.

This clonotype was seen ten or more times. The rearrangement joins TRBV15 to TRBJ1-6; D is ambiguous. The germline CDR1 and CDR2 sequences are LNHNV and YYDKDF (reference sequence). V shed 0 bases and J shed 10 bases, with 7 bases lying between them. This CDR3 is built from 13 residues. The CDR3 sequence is CATSRERGSPLHF. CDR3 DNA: TGTGCCACCAGCAGAGAGCGGGGATCACCCCTCCACTTT. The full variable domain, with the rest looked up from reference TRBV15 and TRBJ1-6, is DAMVIQNPRYQVTQFGKPVTLSCSQTLNHNVMYWYQQKSSQAPKLLFHYYDKDFNNEADTPDNFQSRRPNTSFCFLDIRSPGLGDTAMYLCATSRERGSPLHFGNGTRLTVT.

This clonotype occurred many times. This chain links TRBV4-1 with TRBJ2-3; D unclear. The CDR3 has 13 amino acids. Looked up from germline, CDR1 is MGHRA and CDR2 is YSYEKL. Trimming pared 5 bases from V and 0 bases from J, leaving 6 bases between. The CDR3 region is CASSRASTDTQYF. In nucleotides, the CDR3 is TGCGCCAGCAGCAGGGCTAGCACAGATACGCAGTATTTT.

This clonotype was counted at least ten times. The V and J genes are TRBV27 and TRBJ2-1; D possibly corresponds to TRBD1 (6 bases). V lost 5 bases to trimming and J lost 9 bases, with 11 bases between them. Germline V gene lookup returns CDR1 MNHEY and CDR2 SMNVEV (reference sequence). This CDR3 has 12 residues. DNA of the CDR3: TGTGCCAGCAGTGCACAGGGATCTGAGCAGTTCTTC. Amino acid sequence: CASSAQGSEQFF.

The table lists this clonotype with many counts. The CDR3: CASSYWNTEAFF. DNA of the CDR3: TGTGCCAGCAGTTACTGGAACACTGAAGCTTTCTTT. V usage is TRBV6-2 or TRBV6-3 and J usage is TRBJ1-1; D ambiguous. V gave up 1 base and J gave up 1 base, with 1 base separating them. The CDR3 has 12 residues. Germline V gives CDR1 MNHEY, CDR2 SVGEGT.

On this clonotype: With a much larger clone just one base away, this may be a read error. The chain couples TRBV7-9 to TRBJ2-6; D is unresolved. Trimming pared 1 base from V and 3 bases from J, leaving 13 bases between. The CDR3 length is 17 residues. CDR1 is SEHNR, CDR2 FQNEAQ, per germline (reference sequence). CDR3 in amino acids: CASSLVLARCGANVLTF. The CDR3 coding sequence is TGTGCCAGCAGCTTAGTACTCGCTAGGTGTGGGGCCAACGTCCTGACTTTC.

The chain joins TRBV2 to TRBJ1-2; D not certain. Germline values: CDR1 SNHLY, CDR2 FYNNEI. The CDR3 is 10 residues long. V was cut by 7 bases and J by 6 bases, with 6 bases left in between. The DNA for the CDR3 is TGTGCCAGCACCCGGGATGGCTACACCTTC. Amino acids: CASTRDGYTF.

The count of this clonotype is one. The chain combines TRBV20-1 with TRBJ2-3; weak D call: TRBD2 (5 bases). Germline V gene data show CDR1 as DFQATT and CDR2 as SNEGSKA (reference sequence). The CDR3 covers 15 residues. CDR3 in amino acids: CFAGLDKGFRGTQYF. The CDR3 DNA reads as TGCTTCGCGGGCCTGGATAAGGGCTTCAGAGGCACGCAGTATTTT.

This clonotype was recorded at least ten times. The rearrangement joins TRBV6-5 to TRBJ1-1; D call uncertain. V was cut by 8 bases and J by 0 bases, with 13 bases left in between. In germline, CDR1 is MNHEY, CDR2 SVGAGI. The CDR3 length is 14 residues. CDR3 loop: CASPPWNMNTEAFF. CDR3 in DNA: TGTGCCAGCCCCCCCTGGAACATGAACACTGAAGCTTTCTTT.

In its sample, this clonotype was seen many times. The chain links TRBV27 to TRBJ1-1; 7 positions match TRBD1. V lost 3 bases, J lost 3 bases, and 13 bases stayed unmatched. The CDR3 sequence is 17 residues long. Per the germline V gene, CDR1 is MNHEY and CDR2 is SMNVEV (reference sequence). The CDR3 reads CASSFLDRLGFYTEAFF. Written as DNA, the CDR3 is TGTGCCAGCAGTTTTTTGGACAGGCTCGGGTTTTACACTGAAGCTTTCTTT.

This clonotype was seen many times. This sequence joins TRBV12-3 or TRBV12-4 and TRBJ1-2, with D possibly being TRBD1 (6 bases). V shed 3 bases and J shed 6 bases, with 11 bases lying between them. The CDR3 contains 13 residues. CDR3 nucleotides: TGTGCCAGCAGTTTTAGGGCAGGGGATGGCTACACCTTC. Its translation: CASSFRAGDGYTF.

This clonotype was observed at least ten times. CDR3 coding DNA: TGTGCCAGCAGCTTGTGGGAGGCGAGCCACAATGAGCAGTTCTTC. It is translated as CASSLWEASHNEQFF. The V gene is TRBV13, the J gene TRBJ2-1, with a possible D match to TRBD2 (6 bases). V lost 3 bases to trimming and J lost 5 bases, with 14 bases between them. In germline, CDR1 is PRHDT, CDR2 FYEKMQ (reference sequence). CDR3 length equals 15 residues.

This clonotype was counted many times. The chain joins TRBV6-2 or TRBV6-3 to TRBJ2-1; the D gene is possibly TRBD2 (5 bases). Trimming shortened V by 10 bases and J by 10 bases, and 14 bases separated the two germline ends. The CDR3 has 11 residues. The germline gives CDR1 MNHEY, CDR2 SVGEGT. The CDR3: CATLGSGEQFF. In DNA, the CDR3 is TGTGCCACCCTCGGCTCGGGAGAGCAGTTCTTC.

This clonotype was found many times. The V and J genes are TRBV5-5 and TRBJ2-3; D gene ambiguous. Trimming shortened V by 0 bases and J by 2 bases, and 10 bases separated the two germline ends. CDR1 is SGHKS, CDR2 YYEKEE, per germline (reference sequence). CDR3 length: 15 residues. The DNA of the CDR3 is TGTGCCAGCAGCTTGGTTTTCCGTTCCACAGATACGCAGTATTTT. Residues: CASSLVFRSTDTQYF. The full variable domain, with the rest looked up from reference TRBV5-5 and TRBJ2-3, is DAGVTQSPTHLIKTRGQQVTLRCSPISGHKSVSWYQQVLGQGPQFIFQYYEKEERGRGNFPDRFSARQFPNYSSELNVNALLLGDSALYLCASSLVFRSTDTQYFGPGTRLTVL.